The 20 T cell receptor beta chains below come from one sample, sequenced in a study of shared clonotypes between healthy human individuals. Sequencing was performed with immunoSEQ multiplex PCR; in TCRdb, only in-frame clones are kept and a portion is missing. The table lists some 2 million clones, approximately 94% of them singletons. The naive CD8 fraction comprised CD45RO-negative cells positively selected for CCR7 and excluded terminally differentiated effector memory CD45RA+ cells. The sample was naive CD8+ T cells sorted from blood. The receptors come from a man aged 18 to 29 in good health.

The CDR3 bases are TGTGCCAGCACCCCTGCCATTAATCAGCCCCAGCATTTT. Translating it yields CASTPAINQPQHF. This chain connects TRBV28 to TRBJ1-5; the D is unclear. Trimming removed 7 bases from V and 4 bases from J, with 11 bases in between. The CDR3 sequence is 13 residues long. Germline V gene lookup returns CDR1 MDHEN and CDR2 SYDVKM.

The chain carries TRBV28 and TRBJ1-1; TRBD1 matches at 7 bases. V lost 7 bases and J lost 1; bases outside the gene matches: 9. Germline V gene sequence: CDR1 MDHEN, CDR2 SYDVKM. The CDR3 length is 15 residues. The CDR3 DNA follows: TGTGCCAGCAATTCAGGGACAGCGCGGAACACTGAAGCTTTCTTT. Residues: CASNSGTARNTEAFF. Looking up the rest from reference TRBV28 and TRBJ1-1 gives the full variable domain: DVKVTQSSRYLVKRTGEKVFLECVQDMDHENMFWYRQDPGLGLRLIYFSYDVKMKEKGDIPEGYSVSREKKERFSLILESASTNQTSMYLCASNSGTARNTEAFFGQGTRLTVV.

CDR3 residues: CASGGETQYF. The DNA for the CDR3 is TGCGCCAGCGGAGGAGAGACCCAGTACTTC. The chain couples TRBV4-3 to TRBJ2-5, with D maybe TRBD2 (5 bases). The CDR3 is 10 residues long. V dropped 8 bases and J dropped 4 bases, with 5 bases sitting between them. The germline V gene has CDR1 LGHNA and CDR2 YSLEER.

CDR3 sequence: CASSLSQVPGELFF. CDR3 bases: TGTGCCAGCAGTTTATCGCAGGTTCCCGGGGAGCTGTTTTTT. The chain employs TRBV27 and TRBJ2-2; no clear D gene. V was trimmed by 0 bases and J by 6 bases, leaving 8 bases between them. The germline V gene has CDR1 MNHEY and CDR2 SMNVEV (reference sequence). The CDR3 length is 14 residues.

V and J are TRBV6-5 and TRBJ2-1; 8 positions match TRBD1. Trimming cost V 0 bases and J 5 bases; bases outside gene matches: 6. Germline V lookup: CDR1 MNHEY, CDR2 SVGAGI. CDR3 size: 16 residues. In nucleotides, the CDR3 is TGTGCCAGCAGTTACTCGACAGGGGAAGTCGACAATGAGCAGTTCTTC. The encoded protein is CASSYSTGEVDNEQFF.

V usage is TRBV4-3 and J usage is TRBJ1-1; no definite D call. CDR3 length: 17 residues. Trimming cost V 1 base and J 6 bases, with 21 bases left between them. Germline V gene sequence: CDR1 LGHNA, CDR2 YSLEER. CDR3 residues: CASSQGSLNWSGSEAFF. The CDR3 nucleotides are TGCGCCAGCAGCCAAGGTTCGTTGAACTGGTCCGGCTCTGAAGCTTTCTTT.

V usage is TRBV2 and J usage is TRBJ1-1; 7 bases agree with TRBD1. Looked up from germline, CDR1 is SNHLY and CDR2 is FYNNEI. With V trimmed by 11 bases and J by 9 bases, 6 bases remained unmatched. The CDR3 length is 10 residues. The CDR3 here is CAGGDSQAFF. The CDR3 coding sequence is TGTGCCGGGGGGGACAGCCAAGCTTTCTTT.

The chain employs TRBV7-2 and TRBJ1-2; 7 nucleotides line up with TRBD1. V lost 3 bases and J lost 4; bases outside the gene matches: 5. The CDR3 has 14 residues. Germline assignment: CDR1 SGHTA and CDR2 FQGNSA. Written as DNA, the CDR3 is TGTGCCAGCAGCTTCCCGGGACAGTTCTATGGCTACACCTTC. Translated: CASSFPGQFYGYTF.

As to this clone: This sequence may be a read error, since a much larger clone differs from it by one base. The same CDR3 is also encoded by other DNA sequences in this sample. The rearrangement joins TRBV13 to TRBJ2-7; D not resolved. The CDR3 has 12 residues. V gave up 1 base and J gave up 3 bases, with 4 bases separating them. Germline CDR1 PRHDT, CDR2 FYEKMQ (reference sequence). The CDR3 here is CASSLAGYEQYF. DNA of the CDR3: TGTGCCAGCAGCTTAGCCGGCTACGAGCAGTACTTC.

The chain combines TRBV5-4 with TRBJ2-7; 8 bases line up with TRBD2. CDR1 is SGHNT and CDR2 is YYREEE in the germline V gene (reference sequence). The CDR3 is made up of 14 amino acids. The V segment lost 4 bases and the J segment 3 bases; nucleotides outside the gene matches: 6. CDR3 in DNA: TGTGCCAGCAGCCCGGCCAGCGGGAGCTACGAGCAGTACTTC. Protein product: CASSPASGSYEQYF. The full variable domain, its missing parts supplied by reference TRBV5-4 and TRBJ2-7, is ETGVTQSPTHLIKTRGQQVTLRCSSQSGHNTVSWYQQALGQGPQFIFQYYREEENGRGNFPPRFSGLQFPNYSSELNVNALELDDSALYLCASSPASGSYEQYFGPGTRLTVT.

Comment on this clone: This CDR3 is also generated by other DNA sequences in the sample. The chain has TRBV11-1 and TRBJ1-1; D remains unclear. The germline gives CDR1 SGHAT, CDR2 FQDESV (reference sequence). V was trimmed by 5 bases and J by 2 bases, leaving 9 bases between them. CDR3 length: 13 amino acids. The CDR3 sequence is CASSRGLNTEAFF. CDR3 DNA sequence: TGTGCCAGCAGCCGCGGTCTTAACACTGAAGCTTTCTTT.

The rearrangement joins TRBV7-9 to TRBJ2-2; tentative D call: TRBD1 (6 bases). This CDR3 has 17 residues. The germline gives CDR1 SEHNR, CDR2 FQNEAQ (reference sequence). V lost 5 bases to trimming and J lost 4 bases, with 20 bases between them. This chain's CDR3 is CASSGATSGDGTGELFF. DNA of the CDR3: TGTGCCAGCAGCGGGGCGACGTCAGGGGATGGCACCGGGGAGCTGTTTTTT.

The rearrangement uses TRBV12-5 and TRBJ2-7; 7 bases match TRBD1. V was clipped by 1 base and J by 3 bases; unmatched bases: 3. CDR1 and CDR2 from the germline V gene are LGHNT and FRNRAP. The CDR3 runs 14 residues. CDR3 loop: CASGLGTGIYEQYF. The CDR3 DNA reads as TGTGCTAGTGGTTTGGGGACAGGAATCTACGAGCAGTACTTC.

The V call is TRBV9, the J call TRBJ2-1; TRBD2 matches at 8 bases. CDR1 and CDR2 from the germline V gene are SGDLS and YYNGEE. The CDR3 spans 14 residues. V shed 4 bases and J 7 bases; nucleotides not matched to a gene: 7. CDR3 protein: CASSPSGGENEQFF. The DNA of the CDR3 is TGTGCCAGCAGCCCGAGCGGGGGTGAGAATGAGCAGTTCTTC.

This chain uses TRBV7-6 with TRBJ2-3, with 12 nucleotides matching TRBD2. The junction had 4 bases not matched to a gene; V was cut back by 1 base and J by 2 bases. The length of the CDR3 is 17 residues. CDR1 is SGHVS and CDR2 is FNYEAQ in the germline V gene. The CDR3 nucleotides read TGTGCCAGCAGCTTAGTCCCTAGCGGGGGGGCCACAGATACGCAGTATTTT. Residues: CASSLVPSGGATDTQYF.

The rearrangement links TRBV28 to TRBJ1-1; D call uncertain. V was pared by 6 bases and J by 3 bases, with 17 bases between. The CDR3 extends over 15 amino acids. Germline V gives CDR1 MDHEN, CDR2 SYDVKM. The CDR3 nucleotides read TGTGCCAGCAGCCATCGAGGGTTGAGGGACACTGAAGCTTTCTTT. It is translated as CASSHRGLRDTEAFF.

V is TRBV2 and J is TRBJ2-7, with D tentatively TRBD2 (7 bases). From germline, CDR1 is SNHLY and CDR2 FYNNEI. The CDR3 runs to 16 residues. Trimming removed 7 bases at V and 1 base at J, with 20 bases between. CDR3: CASTMGAGRESYEQYF. CDR3 sequence (DNA): TGTGCCAGCACCATGGGGGCAGGGAGGGAGTCCTACGAGCAGTACTTC. Full variable domain (missing parts from reference TRBV2 and TRBJ2-7): EPEVTQTPSHQVTQMGQEVILRCVPISNHLYFYWYRQILGQKVEFLVSFYNNEISEKSEIFDDQFSVERPDGSNFTLKIRSTKLEDSAMYFCASTMGAGRESYEQYFGPGTRLTVT.

This clone was found once. The chain carries TRBV2 and TRBJ1-1; TRBD1 might be the D (6 bases). Trimming shortened V by 3 bases and J by 8 bases, and 16 bases separated the two germline ends. Per the germline V gene, CDR1 is SNHLY and CDR2 is FYNNEI. This CDR3 contains 14 residues. CDR3 sequence (DNA): TGTGCCAGCAGTGAGGTGAGGGGGGACCTGGAAGCTTTCTTT. Its protein is CASSEVRGDLEAFF.

The chain combines TRBV29-1 with TRBJ2-7, with D possibly matching TRBD1 (6 bases). CDR1 and CDR2 from the germline V gene are SQVTM and ANQGSEA. This CDR3 has 13 residues. V lost 7 bases and J lost 0, with 13 bases in between. Here the CDR3 reads CSAQTGASYEQYF. CDR3 DNA sequence: TGCAGCGCTCAGACAGGTGCCTCCTACGAGCAGTACTTC.

The chain links TRBV29-1 to TRBJ2-2; D unresolved. The CDR3 has 15 residues. Germline CDR1 and CDR2: SQVTM and ANQGSEA. With 6 bases removed from V and 0 bases from J, the gap between germline ends came to 14 bases. In nucleotides, the CDR3 is TGCAGCGTCGAGGCATATCAGTCGAACACCGGGGAGCTGTTTTTT. Its protein product is CSVEAYQSNTGELFF.